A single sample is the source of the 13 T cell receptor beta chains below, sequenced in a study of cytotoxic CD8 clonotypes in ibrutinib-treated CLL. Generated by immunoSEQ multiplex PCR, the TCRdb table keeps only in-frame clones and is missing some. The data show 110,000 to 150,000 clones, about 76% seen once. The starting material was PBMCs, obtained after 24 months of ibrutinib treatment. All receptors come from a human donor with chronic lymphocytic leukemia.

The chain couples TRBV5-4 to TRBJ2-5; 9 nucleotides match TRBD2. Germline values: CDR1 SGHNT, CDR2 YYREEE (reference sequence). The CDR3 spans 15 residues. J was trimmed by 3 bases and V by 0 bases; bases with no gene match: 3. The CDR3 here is CASSLGSGGKETQYF. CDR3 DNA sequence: TGTGCCAGCAGCTTGGGGAGCGGGGGGAAAGAGACCCAGTACTTC.

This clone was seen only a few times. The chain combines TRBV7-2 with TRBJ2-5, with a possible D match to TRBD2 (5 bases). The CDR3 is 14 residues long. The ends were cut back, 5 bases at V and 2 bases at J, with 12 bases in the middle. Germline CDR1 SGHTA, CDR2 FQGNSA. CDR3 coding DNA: TGTGCCAGCAGCCCCCCCGGACTTCAAGAGACCCAGTACTTC. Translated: CASSPPGLQETQYF.

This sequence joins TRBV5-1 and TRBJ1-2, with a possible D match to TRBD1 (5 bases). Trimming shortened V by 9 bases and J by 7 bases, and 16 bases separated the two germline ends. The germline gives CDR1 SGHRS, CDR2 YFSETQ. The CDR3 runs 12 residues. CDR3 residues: CATSPGGGGYTF. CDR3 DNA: TGCGCCACCTCCCCGGGGGGTGGTGGCTACACCTTC.

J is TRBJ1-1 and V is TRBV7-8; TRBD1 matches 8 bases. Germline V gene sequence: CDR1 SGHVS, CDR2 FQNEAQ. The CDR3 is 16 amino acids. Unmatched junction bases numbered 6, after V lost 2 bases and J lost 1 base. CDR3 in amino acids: CASSLLRDRSNTEAFF. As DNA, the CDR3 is TGTGCCAGCAGCTTATTGAGGGACAGGTCGAACACTGAAGCTTTCTTT. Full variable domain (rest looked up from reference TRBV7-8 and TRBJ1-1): GAGVSQSPRYKVAKRGQDVALRCDPISGHVSLFWYQQALGQGPEFLTYFQNEAQLDKSGLPSDRFFAERPEGSVSTLKIQRTQQEDSAVYLCASSLLRDRSNTEAFFGQGTRLTVV.

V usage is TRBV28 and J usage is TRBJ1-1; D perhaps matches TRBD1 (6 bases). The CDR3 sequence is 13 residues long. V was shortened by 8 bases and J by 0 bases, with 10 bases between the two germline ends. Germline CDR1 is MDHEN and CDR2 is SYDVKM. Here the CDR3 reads CASGRGLNTEAFF. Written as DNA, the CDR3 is TGTGCCAGCGGCAGGGGACTGAACACTGAAGCTTTCTTT. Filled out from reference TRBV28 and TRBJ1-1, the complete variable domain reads DVKVTQSSRYLVKRTGEKVFLECVQDMDHENMFWYRQDPGLGLRLIYFSYDVKMKEKGDIPEGYSVSREKKERFSLILESASTNQTSMYLCASGRGLNTEAFFGQGTRLTVV.

CDR3 nucleotide sequence: TGTGCCAGCAGTTACTCGGGACTAGCGGGAGTTGGCGAGCAGTACTTC. This encodes CASSYSGLAGVGEQYF. The chain is built from TRBV6-5 and TRBJ2-7, with TRBD2 identical over 14 bases. CDR3 size: 16 residues. Per the germline V gene, CDR1 is MNHEY and CDR2 is SVGAGI. J was trimmed by 6 bases and V by 0 bases; bases with no gene match: 4.

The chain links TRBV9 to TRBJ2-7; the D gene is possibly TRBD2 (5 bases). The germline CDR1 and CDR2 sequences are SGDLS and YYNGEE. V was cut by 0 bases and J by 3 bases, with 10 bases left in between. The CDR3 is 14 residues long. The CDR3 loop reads CASSVAFGSYEQYF. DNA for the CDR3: TGTGCCAGCAGCGTAGCGTTTGGGAGCTACGAGCAGTACTTC.

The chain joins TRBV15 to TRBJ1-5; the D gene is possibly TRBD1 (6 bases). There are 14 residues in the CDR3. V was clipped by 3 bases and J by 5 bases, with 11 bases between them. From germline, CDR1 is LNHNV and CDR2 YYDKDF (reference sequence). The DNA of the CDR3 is TGTGCCACCAGCAGGGGACAAGCCGATCAGCCCCAGCATTTT. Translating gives CATSRGQADQPQHF.

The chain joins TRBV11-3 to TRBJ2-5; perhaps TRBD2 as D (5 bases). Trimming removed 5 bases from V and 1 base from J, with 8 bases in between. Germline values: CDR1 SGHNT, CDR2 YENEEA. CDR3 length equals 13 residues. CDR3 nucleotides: TGTGCCAGCAGCCGGGATGGCCAAGAGACCCAGTACTTC. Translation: CASSRDGQETQYF.

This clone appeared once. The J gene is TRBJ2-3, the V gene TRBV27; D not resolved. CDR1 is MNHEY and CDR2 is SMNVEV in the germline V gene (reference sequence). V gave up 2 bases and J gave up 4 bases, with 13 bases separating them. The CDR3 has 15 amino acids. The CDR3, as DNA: TGTGCCAGCAGTTTAAAGGGTTGGGCGGCAGATACGCAGTATTTT. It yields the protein CASSLKGWAADTQYF.

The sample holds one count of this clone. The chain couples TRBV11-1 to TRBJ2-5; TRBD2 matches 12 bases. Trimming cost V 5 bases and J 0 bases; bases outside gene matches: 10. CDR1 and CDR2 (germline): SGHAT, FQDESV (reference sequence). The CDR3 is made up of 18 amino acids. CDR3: CASSRLAGGPIYQETQYF. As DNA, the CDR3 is TGTGCCAGCAGCCGCCTAGCGGGGGGGCCTATTTACCAAGAGACCCAGTACTTC.

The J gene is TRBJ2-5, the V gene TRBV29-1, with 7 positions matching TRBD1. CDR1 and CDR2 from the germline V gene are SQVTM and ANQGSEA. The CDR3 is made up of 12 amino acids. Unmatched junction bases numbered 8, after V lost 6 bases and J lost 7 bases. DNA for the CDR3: TGCAGCGTCCCTAGGACAGGCGGGACCCAGTACTTC. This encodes CSVPRTGGTQYF.

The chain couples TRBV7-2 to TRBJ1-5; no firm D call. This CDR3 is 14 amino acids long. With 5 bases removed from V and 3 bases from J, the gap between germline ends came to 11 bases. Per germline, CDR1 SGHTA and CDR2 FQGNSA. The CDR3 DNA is TGTGCCAGCAGCATGACGGCTTCCAATCAGCCCCAGCATTTT. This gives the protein CASSMTASNQPQHF. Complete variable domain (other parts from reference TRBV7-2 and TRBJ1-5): GAGVSQSPSNKVTEKGKDVELRCDPISGHTALYWYRQSLGQGLEFLIYFQGNSAPDKSGLPSDRFSAERTGGSVSTLTIQRTQQEDSAVYLCASSMTASNQPQHFGDGTRLSIL.